These 14 T cell receptor beta chains originate from one sample sequenced in a study of graft-versus-host responses after intestinal transplantation listed by TCRdb under 2021. Per the publication, the time point label means: cells obtained before transplantation from donor or recipient. The library was produced with the immunoSEQ multiplex PCR assay. Entries here come from immuneACCESS through TCRdb and include only in-frame sequences with V and J called. Some clones fail to appear in such tables; in the studies checked, an unresolved V gene covers under half of the shortfall, and the cause of the remainder is unknown. The sample includes under 75,000 clones, with 90% observed a single time. Roughly 4% of the sample comes from the top ten. The antigens these receptors bind are not known. The specimen was unstimulated CD8+ T cells sorted from spleen or lymph node cells, collected before transplant. The source of these receptors is a human donor who was the organ donor for an intestinal transplant.

The genes are TRBV27 and TRBJ1-5; D is possibly TRBD1 (5 bases). The V end lost 0 bases, the J end lost 7 bases, and 10 bases lay between the germline ends. The CDR3 covers 14 residues. Germline V gene data show CDR1 as MNHEY and CDR2 as SMNVEV (reference sequence). The CDR3 loop reads CASSLSGGSQPQHF. The CDR3 coding sequence is TGTGCCAGCAGTTTATCGGGGGGATCGCAGCCCCAGCATTTT.

V and J are TRBV11-2 and TRBJ2-5; 9 bases align to TRBD2. Germline CDR1 SGHAT, CDR2 FQNNGV. The V gene end was trimmed by 5 bases and the J gene end by 3 bases; junction bases not matched to a gene: 16. The CDR3 is made up of 18 amino acids. This CDR3 is CASSPGVWAAGGEETQYF. The CDR3 DNA is TGTGCCAGCAGCCCCGGGGTGTGGGCAGCGGGGGGCGAAGAGACCCAGTACTTC.

This clone was recorded only once. The rearrangement links TRBV7-2 to TRBJ2-3; TRBD2 is a possible D gene (5 bases). The CDR3 is 15 residues long. V dropped 2 bases and J dropped 1 base, with 10 bases sitting between them. The germline CDR1 and CDR2 sequences are SGHTA and FQGNSA. The chain's CDR3 is CASSLLAVGTDTQYF. The DNA for the CDR3 is TGTGCCAGCAGCTTACTAGCTGTTGGCACAGATACGCAGTATTTT.

As concerns this clone: Because it lacks the conserved phenylalanine or tryptophan at the end, this CDR3 is likely a read error. It is unclear where the CDR3 begins or ends on the DNA, so no DNA is shown, and the CDR3 is as TCRdb lists it. The chain uses TRBV6-6 and TRBJ1-2; the listed D gene, TRBD1, was not tested against the DNA. From germline, CDR1 is MNHNY and CDR2 SVGAGI (reference sequence). The CDR3 adds up to 13 amino acids, both ends counted. Here the CDR3 reads CASSFGTGYSFSL.

The chain combines TRBV2 with TRBJ2-2, with 7 bases matching TRBD2. The CDR3 covers 15 residues. V was pared by 2 bases and J by 4 bases, with 4 bases of the junction left unmatched. Germline CDR1 and CDR2: SNHLY and FYNNEI. CDR3 bases: TGTGCCAGCAGTGAATCCAGGGAGGGCACCGGGGAGCTGTTTTTT. As protein: CASSESREGTGELFF.

This clone has a single count. The rearrangement uses TRBV9 and TRBJ1-3, with TRBD1 matching over 7 bases. This CDR3 is 14 amino acids long. The germline gives CDR1 SGDLS, CDR2 YYNGEE. With 3 bases clipped from V and 3 bases from J, the junction kept 3 bases outside the gene matches. The CDR3 sequence: CASSATGIGNTIYF. CDR3 DNA: TGTGCCAGCAGCGCGACAGGGATTGGAAACACCATATATTTT.

V and J are TRBV6-5 and TRBJ1-2; 7 bases are shared with TRBD1. Germline assignment: CDR1 MNHEY and CDR2 SVGAGI. This CDR3 comprises 15 residues. The V gene end was trimmed by 2 bases and the J gene end by 4 bases; junction bases not matched to a gene: 7. In DNA, the CDR3 is TGTGCCAGCAGTTACAGAGGGGACAGTGGCTATGGCTACACCTTC. Translation: CASSYRGDSGYGYTF.

This clone came up once. The rearrangement uses TRBV4-1 and TRBJ1-2; 11 bases agree with TRBD1. The CDR3 spans 15 residues. V was clipped by 0 bases and J by 7 bases; unmatched bases: 4. Germline lookup yields CDR1 MGHRA and CDR2 YSYEKL. DNA of the CDR3: TGCGCCAGCAGCCAAGAAAAGGACAGGGGGCTTGGCTACACCTTC. Protein product: CASSQEKDRGLGYTF.

The rearrangement uses TRBV11-2 and TRBJ2-5; D is unresolved. The V and J ends lost 2 bases and 1 base respectively, with 8 bases between them. This CDR3 contains 14 residues. Per germline, CDR1 SGHAT and CDR2 FQNNGV. CDR3 sequence reads: CASSLLNTQETQYF. CDR3 coding DNA: TGTGCCAGCAGCTTACTAAATACCCAAGAGACCCAGTACTTC.

The V and J genes are TRBV10-3 and TRBJ1-1; 9 bases fit TRBD1. The CDR3 runs to 16 residues. J lost 4 bases, V lost 3 bases, and 9 bases had no gene match. Germline V gene lookup returns CDR1 ENHRY and CDR2 SYGVKD. The CDR3 bases are TGTGCCATCAGTGAACCCGGGACAGGGATGTTCACTGAAGCTTTCTTT. Amino acid sequence: CAISEPGTGMFTEAFF.

In its sample, this clone was seen once. The chain uses TRBV6-5 and TRBJ2-1; D remains ambiguous. V lost 4 bases and J lost 1, with 5 bases in between. CDR3 length: 13 amino acids. Germline CDR1 is MNHEY and CDR2 is SVGAGI. In DNA form, the CDR3 reads TGTGCCAGCAGTTCGGGTTCCTACAATGAGCAGTTCTTC. Protein: CASSSGSYNEQFF.

The CDR3 spells CATSRRTGGVQPQHF. The CDR3 DNA follows: TGTGCCACCAGCAGACGGACAGGGGGTGTCCAGCCCCAGCATTTT. This chain joins TRBV15 and TRBJ1-5, with 10 bases identical to TRBD1. CDR3 length: 15 amino acids. The germline V gene encodes CDR1 LNHNV and CDR2 YYDKDF (reference sequence). The junction had 5 bases not matched to a gene; V was cut back by 2 bases and J by 7 bases. The variable domain in full, completed from reference TRBV15 and TRBJ1-5, reads DAMVIQNPRYQVTQFGKPVTLSCSQTLNHNVMYWYQQKSSQAPKLLFHYYDKDFNNEADTPDNFQSRRPNTSFCFLDIRSPGLGDTAMYLCATSRRTGGVQPQHFGDGTRLSIL.

The chain is built from TRBV5-1 and TRBJ2-1, with 7 bases lining up with TRBD2. CDR3 length: 14 amino acids. The germline V gene has CDR1 SGHRS and CDR2 YFSETQ. With 4 bases clipped from V and 8 bases from J, the junction kept 9 bases outside the gene matches. Here the CDR3 reads CASSPLAGVDEQFF. CDR3 nucleotide sequence: TGCGCCAGCAGCCCCCTGGCGGGGGTGGATGAGCAGTTCTTC.

The V gene is TRBV7-8, the J gene TRBJ2-3; TRBD2 aligns across 10 bases. V was clipped by 2 bases and J by 6 bases; unmatched bases: 5. The germline CDR1 and CDR2 sequences are SGHVS and FQNEAQ. The CDR3 loop spans 15 amino acids. CDR3 sequence reads: CASSLSGGAADTQYF. CDR3 nucleotides: TGTGCCAGCAGCTTAAGCGGGGGGGCAGCGGATACGCAGTATTTT. The full variable domain, with the rest looked up from reference TRBV7-8 and TRBJ2-3, is GAGVSQSPRYKVAKRGQDVALRCDPISGHVSLFWYQQALGQGPEFLTYFQNEAQLDKSGLPSDRFFAERPEGSVSTLKIQRTQQEDSAVYLCASSLSGGAADTQYFGPGTRLTVL.